The rows below give T cell receptor beta chains drawn from one sample of a study of CD8 T cells in Susac syndrome. TCRdb reprocessed the immunoSEQ multiplex PCR reads via MiXCR and lists one record per CDR3 protein. In the table there are around 160,000 distinct CDR3 sequences, around 94% of which are singletons. Input material: CD4+ T cells from PBMCs. These receptors all stem from a human donor in good health. Both conserved end residues are part of each CDR3. Each record gives: V gene, J gene, CDR3 protein.

>TRBV7-2|TRBJ2-5
CASSFGTRGTQYF
>TRBV5-1|TRBJ1-5
CASSLGTGAGQPQHF
>TRBV4-3|TRBJ1-6
CASSQGPTNSPLHF
>TRBV29-1|TRBJ2-5
CSVERGNQETQYF
>TRBV7-9|TRBJ2-1
CASSLAPGQGASEQFF
>TRBV20-1|TRBJ1-1
CSAPGVDTEAFF
>TRBV20-1|TRBJ2-1
CSARWGGAVNEQFF
>TRBV12-3/TRBV12-4|TRBJ1-5
CAGQGRQPQHF
>TRBV7-9|TRBJ1-4
CASSFQPATNEKLFF
>TRBV20-1|TRBJ1-5
CSAGQGVLSNQPQHF
>TRBV4-3|TRBJ2-1
CASSKGSSSSYNEQFF
>TRBV30|TRBJ1-1
CAWSVPGGTEAFF
>TRBV29-1|TRBJ2-1
CSVDEGANEQFF
>TRBV20-1|TRBJ2-3
CSARAWTRGQDTQYF
>TRBV25-1|TRBJ1-2
CASEAGTLDGYTF
>TRBV28|TRBJ1-3
CASGTGGNTIYF
>TRBV19|TRBJ2-7
CASSPLDGSTAYEQYF